Following are 20 T cell receptor beta chains from one sample sequenced in a study of shared clonotypes between healthy human individuals. The assay was immunoSEQ multiplex PCR, and TCRdb's table has in-frame clones only and misses some. The table lists 650,000 to 750,000 clones, about two thirds of them singletons. The sequenced material came from memory CD4+ T cells sorted from blood. Subset specified: CD45RA-negative fraction. These receptors came from a woman in her twenties or thirties in good health.

This rearrangement joins TRBV5-4 to TRBJ2-3, with D unclear. CDR3 size: 13 residues. CDR1 is SGHNT and CDR2 is YYREEE in the germline V gene (reference sequence). Trimming left V 2 bases short and J 4 bases short, with 8 bases between. The DNA of the CDR3 is TGTGCCAGCAGCTTATGGGGTCCAGATACGCAGTATTTT. Translated, it gives CASSLWGPDTQYF.

V gene TRBV5-4 combines with J gene TRBJ2-2; 8 positions agree with TRBD1. This CDR3 is built from 18 residues. Germline CDR1 SGHNT, CDR2 YYREEE (reference sequence). J lost 4 bases, V lost 4 bases, and 15 bases had no gene match. CDR3 sequence: CASSPGGWTGTLTGELFF. The CDR3 DNA is TGTGCCAGCAGCCCCGGAGGATGGACAGGGACGCTCACCGGGGAGCTGTTTTTT. Combining the CDR3 with reference TRBV5-4 and TRBJ2-2 gives the whole variable domain ETGVTQSPTHLIKTRGQQVTLRCSSQSGHNTVSWYQQALGQGPQFIFQYYREEENGRGNFPPRFSGLQFPNYSSELNVNALELDDSALYLCASSPGGWTGTLTGELFFGEGSRLTVL.

This clone turned up a few times. V is TRBV7-2 and J is TRBJ1-5, with D tentatively TRBD1 (5 bases). The CDR3 is made up of 13 amino acids. V was clipped by 6 bases and J by 0 bases, with 6 bases between them. The germline gives CDR1 SGHTA, CDR2 FQGNSA. DNA for the CDR3: TGTGCCAGCAGGACAGTTAGCAATCAGCCCCAGCATTTT. Protein: CASRTVSNQPQHF.

This chain connects TRBV4-1 to TRBJ2-5; 13 bases are shared with TRBD2. In germline, CDR1 is MGHRA, CDR2 YSYEKL. This CDR3 is built from 16 residues. Unmatched junction bases numbered 6, after V lost 4 bases and J lost 4 bases. The CDR3 nucleotides are TGCGCCAGCAGCCCCGGACTAGCGGGAGTGGCAGAGACCCAGTACTTC. It codes for CASSPGLAGVAETQYF.

The chain couples TRBV2 to TRBJ1-5; unclear D gene. Germline V gives CDR1 SNHLY, CDR2 FYNNEI. Trimming stripped 5 bases from V and 3 bases from J, with 8 bases between. This CDR3 comprises 13 residues. This CDR3 reads CASSPEANQPQHF. In DNA form, the CDR3 reads TGTGCCAGCAGTCCCGAGGCCAATCAGCCCCAGCATTTT.

This clone was observed a few times. V usage is TRBV7-2 and J usage is TRBJ2-5; D unresolved. V lost 2 bases and J lost 4, with 8 bases in between. Germline V CDR1 and CDR2: SGHTA, FQGNSA. CDR3 size: 13 residues. DNA for the CDR3: TGTGCCAGCAGCTTATCGCACATAGAGACCCAGTACTTC. It translates to CASSLSHIETQYF.

The chain is built from TRBV10-3 and TRBJ2-3; 8 nucleotides agree with TRBD2. This CDR3 comprises 16 residues. Germline-derived CDR1 and CDR2 are ENHRY and SYGVKD. The V gene end was trimmed by 0 bases and the J gene end by 0 bases; junction bases not matched to a gene: 2. CDR3 loop: CAISESQRGSTDTQYF. The CDR3 DNA reads TGTGCCATCAGTGAGTCGCAGCGGGGGAGCACAGATACGCAGTATTTT.

The genes are TRBV7-9 and TRBJ2-7, with unresolved D. Germline lookup yields CDR1 SEHNR and CDR2 FQNEAQ (reference sequence). Trimming took 2 bases from V and 5 from J, leaving 10 bases between them. This CDR3 contains 13 residues. DNA for the CDR3: TGTGCCAGCAGCTTATACGCGTCCCACGAGCAGTACTTC. Translated: CASSLYASHEQYF. Using reference TRBV7-9 and TRBJ2-7 for the parts outside the CDR3, the full variable domain is DTGVSQNPRHKITKRGQNVTFRCDPISEHNRLYWYRQTLGQGPEFLTYFQNEAQLEKSRLLSDRFSAERPKGSFSTLEIQRTEQGDSAMYLCASSLYASHEQYFGPGTRLTVT.

The V and J genes are TRBV25-1 and TRBJ2-5; maybe TRBD2 (5 bases). The DNA end favors TRBJ2-7, so the J call may be wrong. Germline V gene sequence: CDR1 MGHDK, CDR2 SYGVNS. The CDR3 spans 17 residues. The CDR3 DNA reads as TGTGCCAGCAGTGAATTAGGAGGTTCACCCCCGACTCACGAGCAGTACTTC. Protein: CASSELGGSPPTHEQYF.

The rearrangement links TRBV6-6 to TRBJ1-1; 9 nucleotides agree with TRBD1. Losses at the gene ends were 7 bases for V and 4 bases for J; bases not matched to a gene: 7. Germline V gene lookup returns CDR1 MNHNY and CDR2 SVGAGI (reference sequence). The CDR3 totals 14 residues. The CDR3 protein is CASNKQGASTEAFF. The CDR3 coding sequence is TGTGCCAGCAATAAACAGGGGGCTTCCACTGAAGCTTTCTTT.

This chain connects TRBV4-1 to TRBJ1-3; D is perhaps TRBD1 (5 bases). There are 16 residues in the CDR3. V was cut by 4 bases and J by 2 bases, with 15 bases left in between. Germline lookup yields CDR1 MGHRA and CDR2 YSYEKL. Here the CDR3 DNA reads TGCGCCAGCAGCCCTCTAGGGGATTATGCTGGAAACACCATATATTTT. Translated, it gives CASSPLGDYAGNTIYF.

This chain links TRBV10-3 with TRBJ1-2; 7 bases agree with TRBD1. CDR1 ENHRY and CDR2 SYGVKD come from the germline V gene. This CDR3 contains 12 residues. Trimming removed 7 bases from V and 6 bases from J; junction bases left unmatched: 5. The CDR3 nucleotides are TGTGCCATCAAAACAGGGGCTGATGGCTACACCTTC. It translates to CAIKTGADGYTF.

The chain uses TRBV18 and TRBJ1-3; D perhaps matches TRBD1 (5 bases). CDR1 KGHSH and CDR2 LQKENI come from the germline V gene. The CDR3 sequence is 12 residues long. The V and J ends lost 8 bases and 8 bases respectively, with 13 bases between them. The CDR3 reads CASQKSRDTIYF. In DNA, the CDR3 is TGTGCCAGCCAGAAATCCAGGGACACCATATATTTT.

This chain links TRBV5-4 with TRBJ1-4; tentative D call: TRBD1 (6 bases). V dropped 0 bases and J dropped 5 bases, with 11 bases sitting between them. The germline V gene encodes CDR1 SGHNT and CDR2 YYREEE (reference sequence). The CDR3 is 15 amino acids. This CDR3 reads CASSLGRQGNEKLFF. The CDR3 region has the DNA TGTGCCAGCAGCTTGGGGCGCCAGGGGAATGAAAAACTGTTTTTT.

The chain employs TRBV10-2 and TRBJ2-2; TRBD2 agrees at 11 bases. The CDR3 has 17 amino acids. The J segment lost 5 bases and the V segment lost 6 bases, leaving 11 bases of the junction unmatched. Germline V CDR1 and CDR2: WSHSY, SAAADI. CDR3 DNA sequence: TGCGCCAGCAGGCCGGGACTAGCGGACCTAAGGACCGGGGAGCTGTTTTTT. Encoded protein: CASRPGLADLRTGELFF.

This chain uses TRBV30 with TRBJ2-7; a possible D gene is TRBD1 (5 bases). Germline CDR1 reads GTSNPN; CDR2 reads SVGIG (reference sequence). The CDR3 runs 14 residues. V was trimmed by 0 bases and J by 5 bases, leaving 14 bases between them. The CDR3 coding sequence is TGTGCCTGGAGTGTACTTGGCAGGGCCCACGAGCAGTACTTC. Its protein product is CAWSVLGRAHEQYF. The variable domain in full, with the rest retrieved from reference TRBV30 and TRBJ2-7, is SQTIHQWPATLVQPVGSPLSLECTVEGTSNPNLYWYRQAAGRGLQLLFYSVGIGQISSEVPQNLSASRPQDRQFILSSKKLLLSDSGFYLCAWSVLGRAHEQYFGPGTRLTVT.

V and J are TRBV7-8 and TRBJ2-7, with no clear D. This CDR3 contains 14 residues. CDR1 is SGHVS, CDR2 FQNEAQ, per germline. V dropped 2 bases and J dropped 0 bases, with 8 bases sitting between them. The CDR3 DNA reads as TGTGCCAGCAGCTTATTACGTAACTCCTACGAGCAGTACTTC. Its translation: CASSLLRNSYEQYF.

This clone was seen a handful of times. The chain joins TRBV5-1 to TRBJ2-7; 8 bases are shared with TRBD2. The junction had 7 bases not matched to a gene; V was cut back by 2 bases and J by 6 bases. Germline CDR1 and CDR2: SGHRS and YFSETQ. The CDR3 is 14 amino acids. CDR3 residues: CASSFGTSLLEQYF. The CDR3, as DNA: TGCGCCAGCAGCTTCGGGACTAGTCTTCTCGAGCAGTACTTC.

In this sample, this clone turned up a few times. The chain recombines TRBV4-1 with TRBJ1-5; D may be TRBD1 (5 bases). The CDR3 spans 15 residues. V shed 1 base and J shed 2 bases, with 9 bases lying between them. The V gene's germline CDR1 is MGHRA and CDR2 YSYEKL. The CDR3 DNA is TGCGCCAGCAGCCAAGGGGGCCGGGGCAATCAGCCCCAGCATTTT. It encodes CASSQGGRGNQPQHF.

This chain's CDR3 is CSVPDRELKAFF. CDR3 bases: TGCAGCGTACCTGACAGGGAATTGAAAGCTTTCTTT. The chain recombines TRBV29-1 with TRBJ1-1, with 7 bases aligning to TRBD1. This CDR3 is built from 12 residues. V was clipped by 6 bases and J by 9 bases; unmatched bases: 10. The germline V gene encodes CDR1 SQVTM and CDR2 ANQGSEA.